These 17 T cell receptor beta chains share one sample of origin, sequenced in a study of cytomegalovirus exposure and HLA in healthy donors (dated by TCRdb to the late 2010s). The library was generated by the immunoSEQ multiplex PCR assay. TCRdb provides this immuneACCESS table in a form limited to in-frame rearrangements. Some clones are lacking; in checked studies, under half of them reflect an unresolved V gene, and why the rest are absent is not known. In all, the sample holds 200,000 or so clones, and 75% to 90% of those were seen once. Clones ranked in the top ten supply around 6.7% of the sample. Input material: PBMCs. These receptor sequences come from a man between 18 and 35 years old in good health and CMV-seropositive.

V usage is TRBV2 and J usage is TRBJ2-7; D gene unclear. The CDR3 covers 13 residues. From germline, CDR1 is SNHLY and CDR2 FYNNEI. Trimming left V 4 bases short and J 0 bases short, with 7 bases between. Written as DNA, the CDR3 is TGTGCCAGCAGTGGGTCAGACTCCTACGAGCAGTACTTC. Protein sequence: CASSGSDSYEQYF.

The chain combines TRBV5-1 with TRBJ1-1, with TRBD1 as a possible D gene (6 bases). V lost 3 bases and J lost 4, with 10 bases in between. This CDR3 spans 13 amino acids. Germline CDR1 reads SGHRS; CDR2 reads YFSETQ. CDR3 sequence (DNA): TGCGCCAGCAGCTGGACAGTAAGCACTGAAGCTTTCTTT. It specifies CASSWTVSTEAFF.

This chain links TRBV7-9 with TRBJ1-1; D unclear. The V gene lost 5 bases and the J gene lost 1 base, with 14 bases spanning the gap. There are 15 residues in the CDR3. Germline V gives CDR1 SEHNR, CDR2 FQNEAQ (reference sequence). The CDR3 protein is CASSPYVGENTEAFF. The CDR3 DNA is TGTGCCAGCAGCCCGTACGTCGGGGAGAACACTGAAGCTTTCTTT.

V gene TRBV9 combines with J gene TRBJ2-1; a weak D match, TRBD2 (6 bases). Per germline, CDR1 SGDLS and CDR2 YYNGEE. The ends were cut back, 1 base at V and 5 bases at J, with 16 bases in the middle. This CDR3 region has 16 residues. CDR3 coding DNA: TGTGCCAGCAGCGTAAGAGGGGAGGTCAGCAACAATGAGCAGTTCTTC. It translates to CASSVRGEVSNNEQFF.

A remark on this clone: Germline is not matched at one junction end, which may reflect a read error. At the DNA level, this CDR3 is encoded by other sequences in the same sample as well. The chain carries TRBV27 and TRBJ2-3, with D possibly matching TRBD1 (5 bases). The germline V gene encodes CDR1 MNHEY and CDR2 SMNVEV (reference sequence). This CDR3 contains 16 residues. CDR3 sequence: CASSLAAGLYTDTQYF. CDR3 sequence (DNA): TGTGCCAGCAGTTTAGCGGCAGGGCTGTACACAGATACGCAATATTTT.

The J gene is TRBJ1-1, the V gene TRBV15; D ambiguous. This CDR3 region has 15 residues. V lost 0 bases to trimming and J lost 6 bases, with 14 bases between them. Germline V CDR1 and CDR2: LNHNV, YYDKDF (reference sequence). This chain's CDR3 is CATSRDQVSWAEAFF. CDR3 nucleotides: TGTGCCACCAGCAGAGATCAGGTGTCGTGGGCTGAAGCTTTCTTT.

The chain employs TRBV6-6 and TRBJ1-1; D gene ambiguous. The germline V and J ends were trimmed by 6 bases and 0 bases, with 14 bases remaining between them. The CDR3 contains 15 residues. The germline V gene encodes CDR1 MNHNY and CDR2 SVGAGI (reference sequence). In nucleotides, the CDR3 is TGTGCCAGCAGCAACTCGGCGGGTATGAACACTGAAGCTTTCTTT. It translates to CASSNSAGMNTEAFF.

The V call is TRBV7-2, the J call TRBJ2-1; 7 bases are shared with TRBD1. Trimming took 7 bases from V and 8 from J; bases not matched to a gene: 11. Germline V gene lookup returns CDR1 SGHTA and CDR2 FQGNSA. The CDR3 contains 14 residues. CDR3 in amino acids: CASTIDRAWDEQFF. CDR3 sequence (DNA): TGTGCCAGCACCATAGACAGGGCCTGGGATGAGCAGTTCTTC.

The chain links TRBV30 to TRBJ1-5; 9 bases are shared with TRBD1. The CDR3 covers 15 residues. J was trimmed by 6 bases and V by 3 bases; bases with no gene match: 9. Germline CDR1 reads GTSNPN; CDR2 reads SVGIG (reference sequence). CDR3 amino acids: CAWSGGQGDRQPQHF. CDR3 nucleotides: TGTGCCTGGAGCGGGGGACAGGGAGATCGTCAGCCCCAGCATTTT.

The V gene is TRBV19, the J gene TRBJ2-2, with 7 bases aligning to TRBD2. This CDR3 has 15 amino acids. The ends lost 7 bases at V and 5 bases at J; junction bases unmatched: 10. Germline-derived CDR1 and CDR2 are LNHDA and SQIVND (reference sequence). CDR3 residues: CASTPPGRLTGELFF. The CDR3, as DNA: TGTGCCAGTACCCCCCCCGGGAGGCTTACCGGGGAGCTGTTTTTT.

This clone was counted a few times. V is TRBV27 and J is TRBJ2-7, with 9 bases aligning to TRBD1. The germline V gene has CDR1 MNHEY and CDR2 SMNVEV (reference sequence). The CDR3 is made up of 14 amino acids. V lost 5 bases to trimming and J lost 6 bases; unmatched junction nucleotides: 8. Written as DNA, the CDR3 is TGTGCCAGCAGTCCGACACAGGGGGCGGGCGAGCAGTACTTC. Encoded protein: CASSPTQGAGEQYF.

A few counts support this clone. In DNA, the CDR3 is TGTGCCAGCAGCCAAGATTACGACAGCAACTATGGCTACACCTTC. Its translation is CASSQDYDSNYGYTF. This chain connects TRBV4-2 to TRBJ1-2; possibly TRBD1 for D (5 bases). This CDR3 has 15 residues. The ends were cut back, 0 bases at V and 2 bases at J, with 10 bases in the middle. Per the germline V gene, CDR1 is LGHNA and CDR2 is YNFKEQ.

V and J are TRBV4-2 and TRBJ2-5, with 11 bases that match TRBD2. Germline CDR1 reads LGHNA; CDR2 reads YNFKEQ. V trimming: 3 bases; J trimming: 5 bases; junction bases outside the gene matches: 14. The CDR3 length is 18 residues. The CDR3 DNA reads TGTGCCAGCAGCCACCCCACCATTACTAGCGGGAGTGGCGAGACCCAGTACTTC. This encodes CASSHPTITSGSGETQYF.

V gene TRBV4-1 combines with J gene TRBJ1-2, with D perhaps matching TRBD1 (6 bases). This CDR3 comprises 14 residues. Germline assignment: CDR1 MGHRA and CDR2 YSYEKL. V was pared by 2 bases and J by 5 bases, with 12 bases between. The CDR3 protein is CASSQKGGAYGYTF. The CDR3 region has the DNA TGCGCCAGCAGCCAAAAAGGGGGGGCTTATGGCTACACCTTC.

This rearrangement joins TRBV7-8 to TRBJ2-1; 8 bases map to TRBD2. The length of the CDR3 is 16 residues. Per germline, CDR1 SGHVS and CDR2 FQNEAQ. With 0 bases clipped from V and 4 bases from J, the junction kept 5 bases outside the gene matches. The CDR3 DNA reads TGTGCCAGCAGCTTAGCAGCGGGAGTGGTATACAATGAGCAGTTCTTC. Translated: CASSLAAGVVYNEQFF.

The rearrangement links TRBV9 to TRBJ2-1, with a possible D match to TRBD2 (6 bases). Between the trimmed V and J ends, which lost 0 bases and 7 bases, there was a span of 8 bases. CDR3 size: 13 residues. Germline CDR1 and CDR2: SGDLS and YYNGEE. CDR3 nucleotides: TGTGCCAGCAGCGTAGATGGGAGGAATGAGCAGTTCTTC. This translates into CASSVDGRNEQFF.

V usage is TRBV25-1 and J usage is TRBJ2-1; no firm D call. The germline V gene has CDR1 MGHDK and CDR2 SYGVNS. The CDR3 totals 14 residues. V dropped 8 bases and J dropped 0 bases, with 11 bases sitting between them. CDR3: CASDSGDSYNEQFF. CDR3 DNA: TGTGCCAGCGACTCCGGAGACTCCTACAATGAGCAGTTCTTC. Together with reference TRBV25-1 and TRBJ2-1, the CDR3 gives the full variable domain: EADIYQTPRYLVIGTGKKITLECSQTMGHDKMYWYQQDPGMELHLIHYSYGVNSTEKGDLSSESTVSRIRTEHFPLTLESARPSHTSQYLCASDSGDSYNEQFFGPGTRLTVL.